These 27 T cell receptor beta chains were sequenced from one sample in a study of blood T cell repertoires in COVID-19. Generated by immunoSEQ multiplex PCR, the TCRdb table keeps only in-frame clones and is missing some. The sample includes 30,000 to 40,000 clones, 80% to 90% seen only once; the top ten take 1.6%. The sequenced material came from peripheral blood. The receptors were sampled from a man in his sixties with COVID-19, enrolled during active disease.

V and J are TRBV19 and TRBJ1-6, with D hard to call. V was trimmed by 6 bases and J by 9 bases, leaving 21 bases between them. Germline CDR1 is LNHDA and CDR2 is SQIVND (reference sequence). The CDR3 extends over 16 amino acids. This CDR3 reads CASSSGTAGAGSPLHF. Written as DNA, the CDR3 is TGTGCCAGTAGCTCCGGAACGGCGGGCGCAGGTTCACCCCTCCACTTT.

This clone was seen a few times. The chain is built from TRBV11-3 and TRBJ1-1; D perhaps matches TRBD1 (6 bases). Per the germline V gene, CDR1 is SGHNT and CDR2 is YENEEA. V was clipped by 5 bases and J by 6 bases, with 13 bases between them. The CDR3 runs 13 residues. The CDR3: CASSPSQGPEAFF. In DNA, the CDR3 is TGTGCCAGCAGCCCAAGTCAGGGGCCTGAAGCTTTCTTT.

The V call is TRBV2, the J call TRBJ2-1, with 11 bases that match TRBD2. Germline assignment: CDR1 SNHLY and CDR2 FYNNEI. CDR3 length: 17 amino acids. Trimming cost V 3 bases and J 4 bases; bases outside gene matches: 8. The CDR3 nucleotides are TGTGCCAGCAGTGAGGAACCTAGCGGGAGGCTTTACAATGAGCAGTTCTTC. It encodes CASSEEPSGRLYNEQFF.

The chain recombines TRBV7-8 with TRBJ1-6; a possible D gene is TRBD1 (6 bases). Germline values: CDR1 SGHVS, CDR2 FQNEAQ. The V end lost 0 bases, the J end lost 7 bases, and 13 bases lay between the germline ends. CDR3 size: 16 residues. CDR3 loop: CASSLAGQKANSPLHF. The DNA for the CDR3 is TGTGCCAGCAGCTTAGCTGGACAGAAGGCAAATTCACCCCTCCACTTT.

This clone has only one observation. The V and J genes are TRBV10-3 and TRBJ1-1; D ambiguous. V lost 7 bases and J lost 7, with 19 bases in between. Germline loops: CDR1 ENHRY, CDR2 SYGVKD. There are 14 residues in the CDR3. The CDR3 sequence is CAITPQWAQREAFF. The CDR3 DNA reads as TGTGCCATCACCCCTCAGTGGGCACAACGTGAAGCTTTCTTT.

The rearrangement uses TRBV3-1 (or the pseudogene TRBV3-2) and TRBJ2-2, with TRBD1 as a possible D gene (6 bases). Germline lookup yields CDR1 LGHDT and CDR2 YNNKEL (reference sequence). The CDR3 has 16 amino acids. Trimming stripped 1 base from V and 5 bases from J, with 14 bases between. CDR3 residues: CASSQASGVQTGELFF. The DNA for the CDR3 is TGTGCCAGCAGCCAAGCATCAGGGGTGCAGACCGGGGAGCTGTTTTTT.

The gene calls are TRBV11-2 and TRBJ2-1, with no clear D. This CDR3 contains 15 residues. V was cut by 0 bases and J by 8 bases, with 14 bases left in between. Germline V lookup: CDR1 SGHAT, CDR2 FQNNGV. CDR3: CASSLDLTRGDEQFF. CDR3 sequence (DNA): TGTGCCAGCAGCTTAGATCTGACTCGAGGCGATGAGCAGTTCTTC.

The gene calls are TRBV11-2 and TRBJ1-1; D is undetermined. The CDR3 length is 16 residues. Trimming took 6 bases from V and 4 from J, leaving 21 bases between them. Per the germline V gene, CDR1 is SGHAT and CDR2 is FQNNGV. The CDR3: CASRPPRTGSSTEAFF. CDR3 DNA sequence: TGTGCCAGCAGGCCCCCCCGGACGGGGTCCAGCACTGAAGCTTTCTTT.

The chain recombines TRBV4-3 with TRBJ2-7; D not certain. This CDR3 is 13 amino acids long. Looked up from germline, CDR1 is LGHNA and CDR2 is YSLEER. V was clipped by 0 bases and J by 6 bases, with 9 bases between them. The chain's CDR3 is CASSQDRDTEQYF. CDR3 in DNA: TGCGCCAGCAGCCAAGATCGAGATACCGAGCAGTACTTC.

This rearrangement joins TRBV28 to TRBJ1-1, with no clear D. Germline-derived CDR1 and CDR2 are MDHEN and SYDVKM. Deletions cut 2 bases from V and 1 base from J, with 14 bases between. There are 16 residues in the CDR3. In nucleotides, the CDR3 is TGTGCCAGCAGTTTACGCCCGGGGAAGGGGAACACTGAAGCTTTCTTT. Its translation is CASSLRPGKGNTEAFF.

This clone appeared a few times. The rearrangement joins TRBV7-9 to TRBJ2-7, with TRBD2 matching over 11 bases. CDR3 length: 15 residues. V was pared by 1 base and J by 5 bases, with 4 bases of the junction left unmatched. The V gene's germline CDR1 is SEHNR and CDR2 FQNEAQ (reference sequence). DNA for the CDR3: TGTGCCAGCAGCTTAGGGGGACTAGCGGCCCACGAGCAGTACTTC. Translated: CASSLGGLAAHEQYF. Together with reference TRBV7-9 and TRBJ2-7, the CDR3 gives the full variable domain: DTGVSQNPRHKITKRGQNVTFRCDPISEHNRLYWYRQTLGQGPEFLTYFQNEAQLEKSRLLSDRFSAERPKGSFSTLEIQRTEQGDSAMYLCASSLGGLAAHEQYFGPGTRLTVT.

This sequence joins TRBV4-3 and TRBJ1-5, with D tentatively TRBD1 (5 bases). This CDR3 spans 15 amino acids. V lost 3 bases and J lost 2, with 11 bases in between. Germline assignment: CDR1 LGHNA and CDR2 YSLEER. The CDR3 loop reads CASSHTTGGNQPQHF. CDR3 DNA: TGCGCCAGCAGCCACACCACAGGCGGCAATCAGCCCCAGCATTTT.

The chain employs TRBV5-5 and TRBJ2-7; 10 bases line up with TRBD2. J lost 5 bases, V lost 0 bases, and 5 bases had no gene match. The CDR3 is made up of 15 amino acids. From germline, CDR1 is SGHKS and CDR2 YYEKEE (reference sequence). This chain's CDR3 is CASSLGLAGENEQYF. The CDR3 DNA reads TGTGCCAGCAGCTTGGGGCTAGCGGGAGAAAACGAGCAGTACTTC.

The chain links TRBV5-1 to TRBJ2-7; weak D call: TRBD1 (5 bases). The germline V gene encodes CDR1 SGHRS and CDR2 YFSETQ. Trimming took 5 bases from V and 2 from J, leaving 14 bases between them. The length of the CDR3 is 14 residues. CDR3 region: CASRRTYQTYEQYF. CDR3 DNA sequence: TGCGCCAGCAGACGGACATACCAGACCTACGAGCAGTACTTC.

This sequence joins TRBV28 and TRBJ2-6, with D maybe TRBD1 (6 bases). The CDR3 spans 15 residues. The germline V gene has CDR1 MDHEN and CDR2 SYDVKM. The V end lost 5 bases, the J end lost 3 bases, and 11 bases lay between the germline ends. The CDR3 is CASSPGDIGANVLTF. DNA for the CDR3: TGTGCCAGCAGTCCAGGGGACATTGGGGCCAACGTCCTGACTTTC.

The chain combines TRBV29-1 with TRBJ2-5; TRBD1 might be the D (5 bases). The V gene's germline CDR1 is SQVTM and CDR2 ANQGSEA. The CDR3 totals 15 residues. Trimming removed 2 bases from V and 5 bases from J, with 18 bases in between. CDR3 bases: TGCAGCGTTGAACCTTATAAGGGAAAGGGGGAGACCCAGTACTTC. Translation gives CSVEPYKGKGETQYF.

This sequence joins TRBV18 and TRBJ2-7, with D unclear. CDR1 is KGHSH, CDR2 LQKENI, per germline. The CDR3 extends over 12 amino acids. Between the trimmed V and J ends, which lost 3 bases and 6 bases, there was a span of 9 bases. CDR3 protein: CASSPGVREQYF. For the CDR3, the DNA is TGTGCCAGCTCACCCGGAGTTCGCGAGCAGTACTTC.

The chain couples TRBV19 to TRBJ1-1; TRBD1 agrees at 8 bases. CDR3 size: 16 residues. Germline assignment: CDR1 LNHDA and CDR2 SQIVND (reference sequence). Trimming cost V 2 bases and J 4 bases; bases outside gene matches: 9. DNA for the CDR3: TGTGCCAGTAGTATAAGGGCAGGGGGCATGAGCACTGAAGCTTTCTTT. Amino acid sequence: CASSIRAGGMSTEAFF.

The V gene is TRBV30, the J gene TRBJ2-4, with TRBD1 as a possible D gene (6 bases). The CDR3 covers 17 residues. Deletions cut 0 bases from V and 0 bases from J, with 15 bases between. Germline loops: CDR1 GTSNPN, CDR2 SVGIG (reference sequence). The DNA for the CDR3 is TGTGCCTGGAGTGTCCTAGGGACACTTCTAGCCAAAAACATTCAGTACTTC. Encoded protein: CAWSVLGTLLAKNIQYF. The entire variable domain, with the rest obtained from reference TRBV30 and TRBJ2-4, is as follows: SQTIHQWPATLVQPVGSPLSLECTVEGTSNPNLYWYRQAAGRGLQLLFYSVGIGQISSEVPQNLSASRPQDRQFILSSKKLLLSDSGFYLCAWSVLGTLLAKNIQYFGAGTRLSVL.

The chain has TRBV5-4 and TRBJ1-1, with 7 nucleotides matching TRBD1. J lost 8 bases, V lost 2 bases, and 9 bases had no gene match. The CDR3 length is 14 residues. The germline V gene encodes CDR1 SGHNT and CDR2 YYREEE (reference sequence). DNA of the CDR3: TGTGCCAGCAGCTTCAGGGGGAACAGCCCAGAAGCTTTCTTT. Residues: CASSFRGNSPEAFF.

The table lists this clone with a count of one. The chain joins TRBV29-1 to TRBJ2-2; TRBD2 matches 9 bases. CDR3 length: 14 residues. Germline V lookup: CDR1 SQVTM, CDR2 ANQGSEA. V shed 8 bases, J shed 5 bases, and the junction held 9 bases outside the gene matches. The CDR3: CSPGREGVTGELFF. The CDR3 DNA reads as TGCAGCCCGGGGCGGGAGGGCGTGACCGGGGAGCTGTTTTTT.

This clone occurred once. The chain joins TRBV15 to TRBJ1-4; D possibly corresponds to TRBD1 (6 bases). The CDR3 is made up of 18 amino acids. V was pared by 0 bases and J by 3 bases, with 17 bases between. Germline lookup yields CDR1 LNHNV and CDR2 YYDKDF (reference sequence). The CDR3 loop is CATSRDSPIGGANEKLFF. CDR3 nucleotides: TGTGCCACCAGCAGAGATAGCCCTATAGGGGGGGCTAATGAAAAACTGTTTTTT.

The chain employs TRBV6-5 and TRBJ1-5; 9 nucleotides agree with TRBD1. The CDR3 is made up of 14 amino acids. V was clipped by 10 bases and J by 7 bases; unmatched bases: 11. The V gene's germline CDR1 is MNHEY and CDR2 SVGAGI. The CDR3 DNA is TGTGCCACCACGGGGACAGGGACGGGGCAGCCCCAGCATTTT. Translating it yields CATTGTGTGQPQHF.

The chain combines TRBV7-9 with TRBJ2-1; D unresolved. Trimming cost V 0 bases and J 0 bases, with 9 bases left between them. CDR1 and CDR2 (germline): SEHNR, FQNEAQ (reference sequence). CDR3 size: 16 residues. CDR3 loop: CASSLAGPGSYNEQFF. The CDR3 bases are TGTGCCAGCAGCTTAGCGGGCCCAGGCTCCTACAATGAGCAGTTCTTC.

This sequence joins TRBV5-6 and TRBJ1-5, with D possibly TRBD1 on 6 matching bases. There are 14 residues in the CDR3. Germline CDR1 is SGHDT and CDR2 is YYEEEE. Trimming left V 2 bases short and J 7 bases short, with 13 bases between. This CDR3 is CASSFRGGRQPQHF. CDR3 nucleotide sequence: TGTGCCAGCAGCTTTCGGGGGGGGCGGCAGCCCCAGCATTTT. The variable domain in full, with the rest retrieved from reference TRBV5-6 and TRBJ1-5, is DAGVTQSPTHLIKTRGQQVTLRCSPKSGHDTVSWYQQALGQGPQFIFQYYEEEERQRGNFPDRFSGHQFPNYSSELNVNALLLGDSALYLCASSFRGGRQPQHFGDGTRLSIL.

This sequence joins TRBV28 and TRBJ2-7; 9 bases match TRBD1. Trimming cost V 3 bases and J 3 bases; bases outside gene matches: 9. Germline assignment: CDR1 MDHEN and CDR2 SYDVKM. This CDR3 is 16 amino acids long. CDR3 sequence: CASSFRPGQGGYEQYF. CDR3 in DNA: TGTGCCAGCAGTTTCAGACCGGGACAGGGTGGCTACGAGCAGTACTTC.

CDR3 loop: CATSSFVRTNEKLFF. As DNA, the CDR3 is TGTGCCACCAGCAGCTTCGTGCGAACTAATGAAAAACTGTTTTTT. This chain connects TRBV15 to TRBJ1-4; no definite D call. V lost 3 bases and J 1 base, leaving 9 bases between the germline ends. Germline V gene lookup returns CDR1 LNHNV and CDR2 YYDKDF (reference sequence). The CDR3 covers 15 residues.